The sequence of this TCR beta chain was determined in a study of control samples from healthy donors and cancer patients. Sequenced by immunoSEQ multiplex PCR; TCRdb stores in-frame clones only, minus some. Altogether around 130,000 clones are present, roughly 84% being singletons, with the ten largest covering roughly 3.4%. The germline V gene has CDR1 SGHTA and CDR2 FQGNSA. V was cut by 5 bases and J by 0 bases, with 17 bases left in between. CDR3 length equals 17 residues. The chain links TRBV7-2 to TRBJ1-3; no firm D call. This receptor was identified in a man aged 50-59 years in good health. Sequencing input: blood. The CDR3 nucleotides read TGTGCCAGCAGCGAACAAACAAGCAGGAGCTCTGGAAACACCATATATTTT. Translation gives CASSEQTSRSSGNTIYF.